This T cell receptor (beta chain) was recorded in a study of blood T cell repertoires in COVID-19. For the study at large: Samples representing acute and convalescent COVID-19 were sourced from the United States, Italy and Spain. The cDNA or gDNA used as material had been derived from T cells, B-cell-depleted T cells, or PBMCs.

Authors' data handling: Reference gene primer amplification gave estimated nucleated cell counts. Generated by immunoSEQ multiplex PCR, the TCRdb table keeps only in-frame clones and is missing some. That table is the source of V, J and clone size, and D and trimming were worked out from the DNA. The sample records about 160,000 clones, 76% being singletons. The germline gives CDR1 LNHDA, CDR2 SQIVND (reference sequence). The CDR3 is made up of 13 amino acids. V dropped 7 bases and J dropped 4; count of bases not matched to a gene: 5. The V call is TRBV19, the J call TRBJ1-1, with TRBD1 matching over 8 bases. The sequence was obtained from a woman of 80 years or more with acute or convalescent COVID-19. The sequenced sample was peripheral blood. The CDR3 spells CASKHRGATEAFF. In DNA form, the CDR3 reads TGTGCCAGTAAACACAGGGGGGCCACTGAAGCTTTCTTT.